The 10 T cell receptor beta chains below all came from one sample that was sequenced in a study of blood T cell repertoires in COVID-19. The protocol was immunoSEQ multiplex PCR, while the TCRdb copy is restricted to in-frame clones and leaves out a portion. The sample includes some 48,000 clones, more than 75% of them seen just once. The sample was PBMCs or T cells enriched from blood (not recorded which). These receptors were collected from a woman aged 45 to 65 with acute COVID-19.

The chain couples TRBV5-6 to TRBJ1-2, with TRBD1 matching 9 bases. The CDR3 runs 15 residues. V shed 2 bases and J 6 bases; nucleotides not matched to a gene: 8. Germline values: CDR1 SGHDT, CDR2 YYEEEE. DNA for the CDR3: TGTGCCAGCAGCTTAAGGCGGACAGGGGAGGATGGCTACACCTTC. This sequence encodes CASSLRRTGEDGYTF.

This clone showed up just a few times. This chain uses TRBV4-1 with TRBJ2-7; 9 bases are shared with TRBD1. The CDR3 has 15 residues. Germline CDR1 is MGHRA and CDR2 is YSYEKL. V was pared by 2 bases and J by 7 bases, with 9 bases of the junction left unmatched. The CDR3 DNA is TGCGCCAGCAGCCAACGACAGGGGGGGGAGGTGGAGCAGTACTTC. Translated: CASSQRQGGEVEQYF.

The chain combines TRBV30 with TRBJ1-5, with unresolved D. V was cut by 5 bases and J by 2 bases, with 10 bases left in between. CDR1 and CDR2 from the germline V gene are GTSNPN and SVGIG (reference sequence). This CDR3 has 13 residues. CDR3 bases: TGTGCCTGGGGGAAAGAGGGCAATCAGCCCCAGCATTTT. Encoded protein: CAWGKEGNQPQHF.

The genes are TRBV9 and TRBJ2-2; a weak D match, TRBD2 (7 bases). The CDR3 loop spans 17 amino acids. Germline V gene sequence: CDR1 SGDLS, CDR2 YYNGEE. Trimming stripped 0 bases from V and 0 bases from J, with 12 bases between. Here the CDR3 DNA reads TGTGCCAGCAGCGTAGAAGGCGGGGGCGCGAACACCGGGGAGCTGTTTTTT. Amino acids: CASSVEGGGANTGELFF. Together with reference TRBV9 and TRBJ2-2, the CDR3 gives the full variable domain: DSGVTQTPKHLITATGQRVTLRCSPRSGDLSVYWYQQSLDQGLQFLIQYYNGEERAKGNILERFSAQQFPDLHSELNLSSLELGDSALYFCASSVEGGGANTGELFFGEGSRLTVL.

The V call is TRBV7-8, the J call TRBJ2-7, with 9 bases identical to TRBD2. This CDR3 contains 18 residues. V shed 5 bases, J shed 0 bases, and the junction held 14 bases outside the gene matches. Germline loops: CDR1 SGHVS, CDR2 FQNEAQ. The CDR3 DNA is TGTGCCAGCAGCGGTCATATAACTAGCGGGCCGAGCTCCTACGAGCAGTACTTC. It codes for CASSGHITSGPSSYEQYF.

The V call is TRBV7-9, the J call TRBJ1-2; D possibly corresponds to TRBD1 (5 bases). The CDR3 loop spans 14 amino acids. The V end lost 4 bases, the J end lost 3 bases, and 12 bases lay between the germline ends. Germline lookup yields CDR1 SEHNR and CDR2 FQNEAQ (reference sequence). The DNA of the CDR3 is TGTGCCAGCAGCTGGGCCGACAGACACTATGGCTACACCTTC. Its translation is CASSWADRHYGYTF.

The rearrangement joins TRBV30 to TRBJ1-2; 7 bases align to TRBD1. V trimming: 0 bases; J trimming: 6 bases; junction bases outside the gene matches: 4. The V gene's germline CDR1 is GTSNPN and CDR2 SVGIG (reference sequence). CDR3 length: 13 amino acids. CDR3 loop: CAWSVQGIDGYTF. CDR3 in DNA: TGTGCCTGGAGTGTACAGGGGATCGATGGCTACACCTTC.

The rearrangement joins TRBV5-1 to TRBJ1-6, with 7 bases matching TRBD1. This CDR3 contains 16 residues. Germline lookup yields CDR1 SGHRS and CDR2 YFSETQ. With 7 bases clipped from V and 7 bases from J, the junction kept 14 bases outside the gene matches. CDR3 bases: TGCGCCAGCGGGCCTTCCGAGGGGGCGCGGAATTCACCCCTCCACTTT. This encodes CASGPSEGARNSPLHF.

This clone was seen only a few times. The chain is built from TRBV27 and TRBJ1-2, with TRBD1 matching over 9 bases. The CDR3 extends over 13 amino acids. V lost 6 bases to trimming and J lost 7 bases; unmatched junction nucleotides: 6. Germline V gene lookup returns CDR1 MNHEY and CDR2 SMNVEV (reference sequence). The CDR3 loop reads CASSRGQGSGYTF. The DNA for the CDR3 is TGTGCCAGCAGCCGGGGACAGGGAAGTGGCTACACCTTC.

CDR3 loop: CASSRQESGNTIYF. The DNA of the CDR3 is TGTGCCAGCTCCCGACAGGAATCTGGAAACACCATATATTTT. This chain connects TRBV18 to TRBJ1-3; TRBD1 is a possible D gene (6 bases). The CDR3 runs to 14 residues. Germline V lookup: CDR1 KGHSH, CDR2 LQKENI. Trimming shortened V by 6 bases and J by 1 base, and 10 bases separated the two germline ends.